The 3 T cell receptor beta chains given below trace back to one sample, sequenced in a study of T cells in Graves' hyperthyroidism and ophthalmopathy. The CDR3 regions of TCR beta were amplified from RNA transcripts. The primer set for the first-round RT-PCR of the TCR CDR3 was HTBI. TCRdb recomputed calls from the multiplex PCR reads with MiXCR, one row per CDR3 protein. This sample has under 400,000 distinct CDR3 sequences, with approximately 15% found just once. The sequenced material came from blood. Receptors were obtained from a young man with Graves' hyperthyroidism.

In its sample, this clonotype was seen a few times. A read error is possible here, since a much larger clone lies one base away. This chain connects TRBV10-1 to TRBJ2-1; D perhaps matches TRBD2 (6 bases). Deletions cut 6 bases from V and 1 base from J, with 13 bases between. Germline CDR1 is WNHNN and CDR2 is SYGVQD (reference sequence). The CDR3 loop spans 15 amino acids. The CDR3 reads CASSGSSESYNEQFF. The CDR3 DNA sequence: TGCGCCAGCAGCGGGTCTAGCGAGTCCTACAATGAGCAGTTCTTC.

This clonotype showed up just a few times. This CDR3 is CASSGQGDRSEKLFF. Here the CDR3 DNA reads TGCGCCAGCAGCGGGCAGGGGGACCGATCTGAAAAACTGTTTTTT. The chain is built from TRBV5-1 and TRBJ1-4; the match to TRBD1 covers 7 bases. V was clipped by 4 bases and J by 7 bases; unmatched bases: 10. The CDR3 has 15 amino acids. Germline CDR1 reads SGHRS; CDR2 reads YFSETQ.

This clonotype was observed a handful of times. The chain has TRBV14 and TRBJ2-7, with 9 bases lining up with TRBD1. The V gene's germline CDR1 is SGHDN and CDR2 FVKESK. The CDR3 covers 15 residues. Trimming took 1 base from V and 4 from J; bases not matched to a gene: 5. DNA for the CDR3: TGTGCCAGCAGCCAAGTTGGGACAGGGCTGTACGAGCAGTACTTC. Protein sequence: CASSQVGTGLYEQYF.